Detailed here is one T cell receptor (beta chain). No cognate antigen has been identified for it. Since a much larger clone is just one base distant, this may be a read error. Stable Graves' hyperthyroidism was defined as the absence of progression to ophthalmopathy over 18 months of follow-up. Hyperthyroidism patients were newly diagnosed, had a disease duration of under 2 months, and were aged 18 to 65 years. The study excluded patients with uncontrolled infections, other autoimmune diseases, pregnancy or lactation. Diagnoses relied on clinical symptoms, serum thyroxine and TRAb, thyroid ultrasound and orbital computed tomography. PBMCs were isolated from about 10 ml of fresh peripheral blood by Ficoll-Paque density gradient centrifugation. Total RNA was extracted with Trizol reagent, and quality was checked on an Agilent 2100 Bioanalyzer. The CDR3 sequence holds 15 residues, the cysteine and phenylalanine included. The DNA shown is the 45-base CDR3, in frame from base 1. CDR1 and CDR2 were assigned from the germline V gene (reference sequence) as LGHDT and YNNKEL.

This sample was taken from a study of T cells in Graves' hyperthyroidism and ophthalmopathy (dated by TCRdb to the late 2010s). For the study in its entirety: Peripheral blood was collected at initial diagnosis, before any treatment. The paper reports TCR Vbeta CDR3 sequencing of some 140 peripheral blood samples: 40 to 45 ophthalmopathy, roughly 80 hyperthyroidism and around 17 progressor patients. After blood sampling, hyperthyroidism patients were treated with methimazole at a starting dose of 30 mg daily, and ophthalmopathy patients were treated with high-dose intravenous methylprednisolone. The approximately 98 discovery patients were randomly divided into training and test sets at a 7:3 ratio. To identify TCR V-J signatures that set the groups apart, the researchers used a discovery cohort of about a hundred patients, made up of fewer than 50 with Graves' ophthalmopathy and 55 to 65 with stable Graves' hyperthyroidism. Thyroid tissue and blood T-cell repertoires from more than 5 Graves' hyperthyroidism patients were also compared in the study. Prospective prediction of ophthalmopathy was tested in an independent validation cohort of 18 to 20 hyperthyroidism patients and around 16 patients who later progressed to ophthalmopathy.

Overall study outcomes, separate from this receptor: Ophthalmopathy was separated from stable hyperthyroidism by a 13 V-J signature model, with 87.88% sensitivity and roughly 81% specificity obtained in cross-validation and 80%/75% obtained in testing. In validation, the model predicted progression to ophthalmopathy a median of roughly 6.1 months before onset, with approximately 71% sensitivity and roughly 79% specificity. Most expanded thyroid clonotypes (frequency above 0.001) were also detected in blood, suggesting blood repertoires may reflect thyroid immune responses. No statistical method was used to set the sample size in advance, and investigators knew the group allocation.

The TCR beta CDR3 regions were amplified from RNA transcripts. For the first round of RT-PCR on the TCR CDR3, the HTBI primer set was used together with the Qiagen OneStep RT-PCR kit. A second multiplex PCR round built the libraries, followed by size selection and purification. Sequencing of the libraries was done on an Illumina HiSeq2000 using paired-end 100 bp reads. The original pipeline was this. SOAPnuke was used to process the raw data, removing reads that contained adapters or uncalled bases, had a mean Phred below 15, or lacked an exact match to the constant primer or identifier. COPE v1.2.5 was used to merge the high-quality paired reads, and each unique nucleotide sequence was defined as a clonotype. MiTCR v1.1 was used to align clonotypes to the IMGT TRBV, TRBD and TRBJ reference segments. The analysis was restricted to V-J combinations with a frequency above 0.0001, which together covered 99% to 99.2% of the repertoires. A TCS score was defined as the ratio between F50 (clonal expansion) and ExV (chaos), using BLOSUM62-based TCRdist between CDR3 peptides within each V-J. Welch's t-statistics and random forest reduced 514 V-J features to around 14, which were used in a naive Bayes classifier (R e1071). TCRdb ran its own pipeline on the public reads, namely fastp trimming at Q25 and MiXCR clone calling, and kept in-frame beta chains. Identical CDR3 proteins give one entry, which carries the most common genes and DNA. The V and J calls and clone size are TCRdb's, not the authors'. The table for this sample lists hundreds of thousands of distinct CDR3 sequences; about 14% of them were counted only once. Of the sample, more than 11% is held by the ten largest clones.

The rearranged chain carries TRBV3-1 and TRBJ2-5; a confident D gene designation cannot be given. Sequencing was done on a sample of blood. This TCR was recovered from a woman aged 40-49 years with Graves' hyperthyroidism. The bases are TGTGCCGGCAGCCAAGGTAGAACAGTCCAAGAGACCCAGTACTTC. The translation is CAGSQGRTVQETQYF.